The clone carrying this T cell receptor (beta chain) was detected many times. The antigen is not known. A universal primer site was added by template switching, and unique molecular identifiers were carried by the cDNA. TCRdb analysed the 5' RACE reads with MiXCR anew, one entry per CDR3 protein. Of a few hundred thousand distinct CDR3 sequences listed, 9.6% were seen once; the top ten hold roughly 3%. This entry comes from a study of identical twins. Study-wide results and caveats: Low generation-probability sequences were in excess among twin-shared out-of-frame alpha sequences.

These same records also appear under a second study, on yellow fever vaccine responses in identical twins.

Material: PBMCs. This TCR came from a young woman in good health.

CDR3 in amino acids: CSVGGTEDYNEQFF. CDR3 nucleotides: TGCAGCGTTGGGGGGACAGAAGACTACAATGAGCAGTTCTTC. The V and J genes are TRBV29-1 and TRBJ2-1; 7 bases map to TRBD1. After removal of 4 bases from V and 3 bases from J, the junction contained 6 bases not matched to a gene. From germline, CDR1 is SQVTM and CDR2 ANQGSEA. The CDR3 contains 14 residues.